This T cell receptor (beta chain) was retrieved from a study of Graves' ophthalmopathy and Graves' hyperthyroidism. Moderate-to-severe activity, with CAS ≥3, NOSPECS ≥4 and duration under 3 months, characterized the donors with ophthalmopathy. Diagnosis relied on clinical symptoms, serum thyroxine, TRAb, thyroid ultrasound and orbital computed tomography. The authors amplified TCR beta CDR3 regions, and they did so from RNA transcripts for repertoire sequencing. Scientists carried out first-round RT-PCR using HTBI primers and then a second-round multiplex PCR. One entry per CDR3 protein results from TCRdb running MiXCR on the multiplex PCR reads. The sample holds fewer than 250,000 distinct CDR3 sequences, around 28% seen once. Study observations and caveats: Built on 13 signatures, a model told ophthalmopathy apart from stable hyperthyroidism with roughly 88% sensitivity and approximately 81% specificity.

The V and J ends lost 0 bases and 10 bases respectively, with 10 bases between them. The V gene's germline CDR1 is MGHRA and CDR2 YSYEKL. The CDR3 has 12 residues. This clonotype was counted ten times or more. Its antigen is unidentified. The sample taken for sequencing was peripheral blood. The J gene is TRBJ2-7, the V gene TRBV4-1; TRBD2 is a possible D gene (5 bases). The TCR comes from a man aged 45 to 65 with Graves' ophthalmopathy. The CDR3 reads CASSQEGSAQYF. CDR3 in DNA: TGCGCCAGCAGCCAAGAGGGGAGCGCACAGTACTTC.